The rows below give T cell receptor beta chains drawn from one sample of a study of T cell changes during pregnancy in multiple sclerosis. Sequenced by immunoSEQ multiplex PCR; TCRdb stores in-frame clones only, minus some. The repertoire holds tens of thousands of clones, with roughly 88% as singletons. The specimen was peripheral blood, collected after pregnancy. These receptor sequences come from a female donor in good health, enrolled as a control in a pregnancy study. CDR3s leave out the opening cysteine and the closing phenylalanine or tryptophan.

len: 16; v_gene: TRBV4-2; j_gene: TRBJ2-3; CDR3aa: ASSQVPRKGTSTDTQY
len: 13; v_gene: TRBV6-5; j_gene: TRBJ1-3; CDR3aa: ASSIRQAAGNTIY
len: 12; v_gene: TRBV7-2; j_gene: TRBJ1-5; CDR3aa: ASSPGTAYQPQH
len: 13; v_gene: TRBV4-1; j_gene: TRBJ2-5; CDR3aa: ASSQGTGAQETQY
len: 13; v_gene: TRBV30; j_gene: TRBJ1-2; CDR3aa: AWVGWSTANYGYT
len: 15; v_gene: TRBV14; j_gene: TRBJ2-1; CDR3aa: ASSQEAGGFFYNEQF
len: 13; v_gene: TRBV11-2; j_gene: TRBJ2-5; CDR3aa: ASAGSRFVLETQY
len: 13; v_gene: TRBV4-3; j_gene: TRBJ2-7; CDR3aa: ASSRTSGGPYEQY
len: 14; v_gene: TRBV5-6; j_gene: TRBJ1-5; CDR3aa: ASSLGQPNSNQPQH
len: 12; v_gene: TRBV18; j_gene: TRBJ1-1; CDR3aa: ASSTTLVNTEAF
len: 16; v_gene: TRBV7-8; j_gene: TRBJ2-1; CDR3aa: ASSRLAGGPYSYNEQF
len: 12; v_gene: TRBV11-2; j_gene: TRBJ2-1; CDR3aa: ASSLEGLVREQF
len: 14; v_gene: TRBV7-6; j_gene: TRBJ2-2; CDR3aa: ASSLKGLGGTGELF
len: 13; v_gene: TRBV9; j_gene: TRBJ1-1; CDR3aa: ASSVGTGLNTEAF
len: 11; v_gene: TRBV10-2; j_gene: TRBJ1-2; CDR3aa: ASSPGQYYGYT
len: 12; v_gene: TRBV6-1; j_gene: TRBJ1-3; CDR3aa: ASSGQGGRNTIY
len: 12; v_gene: TRBV9; j_gene: TRBJ2-7; CDR3aa: ASSEGLTGSEQY
len: 14; v_gene: TRBV5-6; j_gene: TRBJ2-1; CDR3aa: ASSLAGGGGRGEQF
len: 13; v_gene: TRBV19; j_gene: TRBJ2-6; CDR3aa: ASSTDSSGANVLT
len: 13; v_gene: TRBV19; j_gene: TRBJ2-3; CDR3aa: ASGGLAGGPDTQY
len: 13; v_gene: TRBV7-9; j_gene: TRBJ1-1; CDR3aa: ASSLAGRRNTEAF
len: 9; v_gene: TRBV2; j_gene: TRBJ2-4; CDR3aa: ASKGDGIQY
len: 15; v_gene: TRBV7-8; j_gene: TRBJ1-3; CDR3aa: ASSLVPGVVSGNTIY
len: 12; v_gene: TRBV6-4; j_gene: TRBJ1-6; CDR3aa: ASSSGTGESPLH
len: 14; v_gene: TRBV7-8; j_gene: TRBJ2-7; CDR3aa: ASSSGLRLAPSEQY
len: 11; v_gene: TRBV27; j_gene: TRBJ1-1; CDR3aa: ASSGQMNTEAF
len: 13; v_gene: TRBV5-6; j_gene: TRBJ2-3; CDR3aa: ASTSGAGVADTQY
len: 13; v_gene: TRBV6-6; j_gene: TRBJ1-2; CDR3aa: ASRSPDSANYGYT
len: 13; v_gene: TRBV7-8; j_gene: TRBJ1-1; CDR3aa: ASSPATGGNTEAF
len: 9; v_gene: TRBV5-6; j_gene: TRBJ2-5; CDR3aa: ASSLLETQY
len: 13; v_gene: TRBV11-1; j_gene: TRBJ2-1; CDR3aa: ASSLDGLGGNEQF
len: 12; v_gene: TRBV30; j_gene: TRBJ2-7; CDR3aa: AWSVPAGAGEQY
len: 10; v_gene: TRBV2; j_gene: TRBJ1-2; CDR3aa: ASSEEVAGYT
len: 13; v_gene: TRBV30; j_gene: TRBJ2-3; CDR3aa: AWSVVGAGTDTQY
len: 14; v_gene: TRBV9; j_gene: TRBJ2-3; CDR3aa: ASSVRLGASTDTQY
len: 15; v_gene: TRBV10-3; j_gene: TRBJ2-6; CDR3aa: AISGNRGDSGANVLT